These T cell receptor beta chains were read from a single sample in a study of regulatory T cells in long-lasting Graves disease. Using its own MiXCR run on the multiplex PCR reads, TCRdb lists one record per CDR3 protein. The sample has about 620,000 distinct CDR3 sequences, 15% to 20% seen once. A further study also used this sample, focusing on T cells in Graves' hyperthyroidism and ophthalmopathy.

The material was peripheral blood mononuclear cells (PBMCs), obtained at new diagnosis, from a patient treated with antithyroid drugs. These TCRs come from a woman aged 25 to 39 with Graves disease. The CDR3 runs from the conserved cysteine through the conserved F or W. The D gene is left open where the match is weak. Only part of the rows carry a size: once, few, many, or a class if the clone is expanded.

size,J,V,D,DNA,CDR3
-,TRBJ2-7,TRBV6-1,TRBD1,TGTGCCAGCAGTCTTAAACCGGGACAGCCAGACGAGCAGTACTTC,CASSLKPGQPDEQYF
-,TRBJ2-3,TRBV4-1,-,TGCGCCAGCAGCCAGGGGCGGACTAGCACAGATACGCAGTATTTT,CASSQGRTSTDTQYF
many,TRBJ2-5,TRBV11-3,TRBD1,TGTGCCAGCAGCCCGACAGGGGGAGAGACCCAGTACTTC,CASSPTGGETQYF
-,TRBJ2-1,TRBV5-1,TRBD2,TGCGCCAGCAGCTTAGGGGAGACTAGCCACAATGAGCAGTTCTTC,CASSLGETSHNEQFF
few,TRBJ2-1,TRBV19,-,TGTGCCAGTAGGGACAGTAGTACCTACAATGAGCAGTTCTTC,CASRDSSTYNEQFF
many,TRBJ2-1,TRBV11-2,-,TGTGCCAGCAGCTTTAGCTACGCCTACAATGAGCAGTTCTTC,CASSFSYAYNEQFF
many,TRBJ2-3,TRBV2,-,TGTGCCAGCAAGCTAGAATCAGATACGCAGTATTTT,CASKLESDTQYF
many,TRBJ2-1,TRBV6-2/TRBV6-3,TRBD1,TGTGCCAGCAGCAGACCCCCGGGACAGGGTATGGATGAGCAGTTCTTC,CASSRPPGQGMDEQFF
few,TRBJ1-2,TRBV5-1,TRBD1,TGCGCCAGCAGCTTATCTGGACAGGGCAAATCGGATGGCTACACCTTC,CASSLSGQGKSDGYTF
many,TRBJ2-7,TRBV11-1,-,TGTGCCAGCAGCACGGTAATGGGATACGAGCAGTACTTC,CASSTVMGYEQYF
many,TRBJ2-3,TRBV20-1,TRBD2,TGCAGTGCTAGAGGCCCTAGCGGAACTCTCCTGGGGACAGATACGCAGTATTTT,CSARGPSGTLLGTDTQYF
few,TRBJ2-5,TRBV6-1,TRBD2,TGTGCCACACGACTAGGGCTAGCGGGCTGGGAGACCCAGTACTTC,CATRLGLAGWETQYF
many,TRBJ2-3,TRBV2,-,TGTGCCAGCAGCCAGAGGGGGGTCCAGGGCACAGATACGCAGTATTTT,CASSQRGVQGTDTQYF
few,TRBJ1-1,TRBV11-3,-,TGTGCCAGCAGCTCCTCGGCAGGGTCCGACACTGAAGCTTTCTTT,CASSSSAGSDTEAFF
once,TRBJ2-5,TRBV5-6,-,TGTGCCAGCAGCCCCGGTGGGCGGGGTTTTTTCCAAGAGACCCAGTACTTC,CASSPGGRGFFQETQYF
many,TRBJ2-3,TRBV2,TRBD2,TGTGCCAGCCGACTAGCGGGAATGGATACGCAGTATTTT,CASRLAGMDTQYF
many,TRBJ2-3,TRBV6-9,TRBD2,TGTGCCAGCAGTTACTTCGCGGGAGGGCCGACTGGCACAGATACGCAGTATTTT,CASSYFAGGPTGTDTQYF
many,TRBJ2-3,TRBV10-3,TRBD2,TGTGCCGTGTCCTCTAGCGGGAGAGGGCGAAGGACAGATACGCAGTATTTT,CAVSSSGRGRRTDTQYF
many,TRBJ2-1,TRBV28,TRBD2,TGTGCCAGCAGTCCCCTGTGGCTAGCGGGAGTTCTGAATGAGCAGTTCTTC,CASSPLWLAGVLNEQFF
many,TRBJ1-2,TRBV7-9,TRBD1,TGTGCCAGCAGCGTATATAGAACAGGGACAGGTGATGGCTACACCTTC,CASSVYRTGTGDGYTF
-,TRBJ1-3,TRBV30,-,TGTGCCTGGGCCATCAAAGCTGGAAACACCATATATTTT,CAWAIKAGNTIYF
few,TRBJ2-3,TRBV15,-,TGTGCCACCAGCCCGGTGGATCGGCCCCCACGCGTGGATACGCAGTATTTT,CATSPVDRPPRVDTQYF
many,TRBJ2-1,TRBV28,-,TGTGCCTCCTCGCGGAGCGGCCCAGGGGATGAGCAGTTCTTC,CASSRSGPGDEQFF
many,TRBJ1-2,TRBV28,-,TGTGCCAGCGGCCGGGAAACAGAAGCTTATGGCTACACCTTC,CASGRETEAYGYTF
-,TRBJ2-2,TRBV30,-,TGTGCCTGGGACACCCACGCGAACACCGGGGAGCTGTTTTTT,CAWDTHANTGELFF
-,TRBJ1-3,TRBV3-1,-,TGTGCCAGCAGCCGGACAACTGGAAACACCATATATTTT,CASSRTTGNTIYF
-,TRBJ2-1,TRBV30,-,TGTGCCTGGAGTGATGGCAGCAACTCCTACAATGAGCAGTTCTTC,CAWSDGSNSYNEQFF
-,TRBJ2-4,TRBV2,-,TGTGCCAGCAGTGATTCCTTGTCTATCGGCATTCAGTACTTC,CASSDSLSIGIQYF
many,TRBJ2-4,TRBV28,TRBD1,TGTGCCAGCACCGTTCAGGGGGCGAACATTCAGTACTTC,CASTVQGANIQYF
many,TRBJ2-7,TRBV7-3,-,TGTGCCAGCACACCCAGGAGAGGTAATAGCTCCTACGAGCAGTACTTC,CASTPRRGNSSYEQYF
many,TRBJ2-5,TRBV28,TRBD2,TGTGCCAGCAGTTTATCCGGCGGGAGGGTGACCCAGTACTTC,CASSLSGGRVTQYF
-,TRBJ1-2,TRBV4-2,-,TGTGCCAGCATAGAGGAGCGGGGCGTTTCGATGGATGGCTACACCTTC,CASIEERGVSMDGYTF
many,TRBJ1-1,TRBV20-1,-,TGCAGTGTTTGGCGGTCGGGTTTGAACACTGAAGCTTTCTTT,CSVWRSGLNTEAFF
-,TRBJ2-3,TRBV19,TRBD2,TGTGCCAGTAGTATAGATCGGTGGGGGCTAGCGGGAGTATCACCGGATACGCAGTATTTT,CASSIDRWGLAGVSPDTQYF
-,TRBJ2-3,TRBV29-1,-,TGCAGCGTTGGTTCGCAGGGCCCAGATACGCAGTATTTT,CSVGSQGPDTQYF
many,TRBJ2-5,TRBV11-2,TRBD2,TGTGCCAGCAGCACCGCATACCCCGGGACTAGCGGGAGAGAGACCCAGTACTTC,CASSTAYPGTSGRETQYF
-,TRBJ1-5,TRBV5-1,-,TGCGCCAGCAGCATCGGACAGTATCAGCCCCAGCATTTT,CASSIGQYQPQHF
many,TRBJ2-1,TRBV11-2,-,TGTGCCAGCAGCTTAGGGGACTGGCTTCCTGGGGATGAGCAGTTCTTC,CASSLGDWLPGDEQFF
-,TRBJ1-5,TRBV6-4,-,TGTGCCAGCAGGGGACGGTCGGGGCGACATCAGCCCCAGCATTTT,CASRGRSGRHQPQHF
few,TRBJ2-1,TRBV10-3,TRBD1,TGTGCCATCAGTGCCGGGACAGTACAATACAATGAGCAGTTCTTC,CAISAGTVQYNEQFF